At least ten counts were recorded for the clone carrying this TCR beta chain. Its cognate antigen is unknown. TCR beta CDR3 regions were amplified from RNA. HTBI primers drove first-round RT-PCR of the TCR CDR3. TCRdb analysed the multiplex PCR reads with MiXCR anew, one entry per CDR3 protein. The sample consists of 450,000 to 700,000 distinct CDR3 sequences, around 46% of them appearing once. Per germline, CDR1 MGHDK and CDR2 SYGVNS. This CDR3 is built from 12 residues. V lost 3 bases and J lost 6, with 9 bases in between. This sample stems from a study of T cells in Graves' hyperthyroidism and ophthalmopathy. Broader study findings: Blood held most thyroid clonotypes expanded above 0.001 frequency. Ophthalmopathy and stable hyperthyroidism were separated by a 13 V-J model.

The origin of this receptor is a woman aged 18-30 years with Graves' hyperthyroidism. The source material was peripheral blood or thyroid tissue (not recorded which). V and J are TRBV25-1 and TRBJ2-7; D is undetermined. The CDR3 region is CASSEGFSEQYF. The CDR3 coding sequence is TGTGCCAGCAGTGAGGGTTTCAGCGAGCAGTACTTC.